This T cell receptor (beta chain) was captured in a study of blood T cells in healthy people across ages. Every sample yielded at least 6.5 million isolated PBMCs. The authors ran a second PCR of 7 to 11 cycles using a sample-barcoded 5' primer and a J-beta primer mix. A template-switch adaptor containing 12 random nucleotides labeled each cDNA molecule. TCRdb re-derived calls from the 5' RACE reads in MiXCR, one entry per CDR3 protein. The sample carries just over 800,000 distinct CDR3 sequences, 62% recorded once. CDR1 and CDR2 from the germline V gene are SGHRS and YFSETQ. Trimming removed 0 bases from V and 7 bases from J; junction bases left unmatched: 4. This CDR3 region has 14 residues.

The clonotype originates from a man aged 25 to 45 in good health. Sequencing was carried out using blood. This chain uses TRBV5-1 with TRBJ1-2; 9 bases are shared with TRBD1. Here the CDR3 reads CASSLAGQGSGYTF. The CDR3 region has the DNA TGCGCCAGCAGCTTGGCAGGACAGGGGTCTGGCTACACCTTC.